These 16 T cell receptor beta chains were all obtained from the same sample, sequenced in a study of shared clonotypes between healthy human individuals (dated by TCRdb to 2018 to 2020). The library relied on the immunoSEQ multiplex PCR assay. The table comes from immuneACCESS by way of TCRdb, which keeps in-frame sequences with V and J called. Part of the clones is missing from these tables; in studies checked, under half for an unresolved V gene and the rest for unknown reasons. The sample includes about 2 million clones, with about 95% observed a single time. The ten largest clones capture more than 0.9% of the sample. For the CD8 naive samples, CD45RO-negative cells were positively selected for CCR7, yielding a CD45RA+CCR7+ population from which TemRA cells were excluded. Sequenced: naive CD8+ T cells sorted from blood. The cell subset or site label here, explained by the study, means: CD45RA+CCR7+. The origin of the receptors is a young man in good health.

CDR3 amino acids: CATSRDIWEERAVIGELFF. Written as DNA, the CDR3 is TGTGCCACCAGCAGAGATATCTGGGAGGAGCGGGCGGTGATCGGGGAGCTGTTTTTT. V gene TRBV15 combines with J gene TRBJ2-2; a weak D match, TRBD2 (6 bases). Trimming left V 0 bases short and J 7 bases short, with 24 bases between. The length of the CDR3 is 19 residues. In germline, CDR1 is LNHNV, CDR2 YYDKDF (reference sequence).

This chain joins TRBV4-3 and TRBJ2-5; D unresolved. The germline V gene has CDR1 LGHNA and CDR2 YSLEER. V was clipped by 4 bases and J by 5 bases, with 11 bases between them. The CDR3 contains 13 residues. As DNA, the CDR3 is TGCGCCAGCAGCCTCGCCAGCTCGGAGACCCAGTACTTC. This translates into CASSLASSETQYF.

The V call is TRBV5-1, the J call TRBJ2-5; 8 bases map to TRBD2. This CDR3 region has 19 residues. Germline V gene lookup returns CDR1 SGHRS and CDR2 YFSETQ. V lost 6 bases and J lost 5; bases outside the gene matches: 24. CDR3 in DNA: TGCGCCAGCACCGCGCCGACATTCCAGCCAAGCGGGAGTTGGGAGACCCAGTACTTC. This translates into CASTAPTFQPSGSWETQYF.

Worth noting for this clone: The sample holds other DNA sequences that translate to the same CDR3. The V and J genes are TRBV9 and TRBJ2-3; TRBD2 aligns across 11 bases. Germline lookup yields CDR1 SGDLS and CDR2 YYNGEE. J lost 0 bases, V lost 3 bases, and 0 bases had no gene match. The CDR3 runs to 15 residues. CDR3 amino acids: CASSASGGSTDTQYF. As DNA, the CDR3 is TGTGCCAGCAGCGCTAGCGGGGGGAGCACAGATACGCAGTATTTT.

In this sample, this clone turned up once. This chain's CDR3 is CASSQTDTNEKLFF. CDR3 DNA: TGCGCCAGCAGCCAAACAGATACTAATGAAAAACTGTTTTTT. V usage is TRBV4-1 and J usage is TRBJ1-4; unclear D gene. The germline V gene encodes CDR1 MGHRA and CDR2 YSYEKL. V gave up 2 bases and J gave up 2 bases, with 6 bases separating them. The CDR3 spans 14 residues.

The chain joins TRBV19 to TRBJ1-4; no firm D call. This CDR3 is built from 13 residues. Trimming pared 4 bases from V and 13 bases from J, leaving 16 bases between. Germline CDR1 and CDR2: LNHDA and SQIVND (reference sequence). CDR3 loop: CASSKDLETRLFF. The CDR3 nucleotides read TGTGCCAGTAGTAAGGACCTTGAGACCCGACTGTTTTTT.

V is TRBV28 and J is TRBJ2-7; 7 positions agree with TRBD2. Germline CDR1 MDHEN, CDR2 SYDVKM. This CDR3 comprises 15 residues. The trim removed 3 bases at V and 4 bases at J, leaving 9 bases unmatched. The CDR3 coding sequence is TGTGCCAGCAGTTTTCGCGGACTAGACAGTTACGAGCAGTACTTC. Translating gives CASSFRGLDSYEQYF.

This sequence joins TRBV18 and TRBJ1-5, with no clear D. CDR1 is KGHSH, CDR2 LQKENI, per germline. The CDR3 contains 12 residues. V dropped 8 bases and J dropped 7 bases, with 12 bases sitting between them. The DNA of the CDR3 is TGTGCCAGCCCCCCCGTACTCCAGCCCCAGCATTTT. It yields the protein CASPPVLQPQHF.

This clone was counted a single time. Other nucleotide sequences in the sample specify the same CDR3. V usage is TRBV6-5 and J usage is TRBJ2-2; 7 positions match TRBD2. The V gene's germline CDR1 is MNHEY and CDR2 SVGAGI. J lost 4 bases, V lost 2 bases, and 4 bases had no gene match. This CDR3 spans 15 amino acids. CDR3 nucleotides: TGTGCCAGCAGTTACGCGGGAGAAGGCACCGGGGAGCTGTTTTTT. The encoded protein is CASSYAGEGTGELFF.

This sequence joins TRBV30 and TRBJ2-5; 8 positions match TRBD2. The CDR3 loop spans 15 amino acids. Losses at the gene ends were 0 bases for V and 1 base for J; bases not matched to a gene: 4. CDR1 is GTSNPN and CDR2 is SVGIG in the germline V gene (reference sequence). This chain's CDR3 is CAWSVLAVFQETQYF. The CDR3 coding sequence is TGTGCCTGGAGTGTACTAGCGGTTTTCCAAGAGACCCAGTACTTC.

The CDR3 loop reads CASSSGGAHGGEQFF. The DNA of the CDR3 is TGTGCCAGCAGCTCAGGGGGGGCACACGGAGGTGAGCAGTTCTTC. The V and J genes are TRBV7-6 and TRBJ2-1; D is tentatively TRBD1 or TRBD2 (7 bases each). The V end lost 4 bases, the J end lost 9 bases, and 19 bases lay between the germline ends. This CDR3 comprises 15 residues. Germline CDR1 is SGHVS and CDR2 is FNYEAQ.

This chain uses TRBV10-3 with TRBJ2-7; 8 nucleotides match TRBD2. This CDR3 spans 16 amino acids. V was clipped by 8 bases and J by 3 bases; unmatched bases: 15. CDR1 and CDR2 (germline): ENHRY, SYGVKD. The CDR3 DNA follows: TGTGCCATCGCCCGGACGGGGGCGGGAGGTTTCTACGAGCAGTACTTC. It encodes CAIARTGAGGFYEQYF.

V gene TRBV5-8 combines with J gene TRBJ2-1; TRBD2 matches at 10 bases. This CDR3 is 15 amino acids long. Germline lookup yields CDR1 SGHTS and CDR2 YDEGEE. The CDR3 coding sequence is TGTGCGCTGGCTAGCGGGAGTCAGTCCTACAATGAGCAGTTCTTC. It is translated as CALASGSQSYNEQFF. The full variable domain, with the rest looked up from reference TRBV5-8 and TRBJ2-1, is EAGVTQSPTHLIKTRGQQATLRCSPISGHTSVYWYQQALGLGLQFLLWYDEGEERNRGNFPPRFSGRQFPNYSSELNVNALELEDSALYLCALASGSQSYNEQFFGPGTRLTVL.

This clone was seen only once. The chain couples TRBV4-3 to TRBJ2-5, with D perhaps matching TRBD1 (5 bases). The V end lost 0 bases, the J end lost 3 bases, and 11 bases lay between the germline ends. Germline CDR1 LGHNA, CDR2 YSLEER. This CDR3 comprises 15 residues. Here the CDR3 DNA reads TGCGCCAGCAGCCAAGATTGGACGGACAAAGAGACCCAGTACTTC. Its translation is CASSQDWTDKETQYF.

The rearrangement uses TRBV28 and TRBJ2-7; D remains unclear. Germline CDR1 reads MDHEN; CDR2 reads SYDVKM. The V end lost 3 bases, the J end lost 6 bases, and 9 bases lay between the germline ends. The CDR3 totals 12 residues. The CDR3 here is CASSLRIREQYF. In DNA form, the CDR3 reads TGTGCCAGCAGTTTGAGAATTCGCGAGCAGTACTTC.

V is TRBV2 and J is TRBJ2-6; possibly TRBD1 or TRBD2 for D (5 bases each). V shed 6 bases and J shed 0 bases, with 24 bases lying between them. This CDR3 is built from 20 residues. CDR1 SNHLY and CDR2 FYNNEI come from the germline V gene. The CDR3 region is CASRGFGGSSPNSGANVLTF. In DNA form, the CDR3 reads TGTGCCAGCAGGGGGTTTGGGGGATCAAGCCCGAACTCTGGGGCCAACGTCCTGACTTTC.